This T cell receptor (beta chain) is drawn from a study of technical replicates of blood from several donors. In germline, CDR1 is MNHNS, CDR2 SASEGT. The CDR3 has 15 residues. Trimming stripped 4 bases from V and 4 bases from J, with 16 bases between. Profiled with immunoSEQ multiplex PCR; TCRdb holds only in-frame clones, not every one. The table records almost 85,000 clones, roughly 97% of them present only once. The chain combines TRBV6-1 with TRBJ1-2; weak D call: TRBD1 (5 bases). The clonotype was recovered from a human donor in good health. Sequencing was performed on T cells isolated from PBMCs. This CDR3 reads CASSARRTGVYGYTF. In DNA form, the CDR3 reads TGTGCCAGCAGTGCTCGCAGAACGGGGGTCTATGGCTACACCTTC.